The 30 T cell receptor beta chains below were found in one sample sequenced in a study of shared T cell receptors in the human thymus. The method was immunoSEQ multiplex PCR; TCRdb's version includes in-frame clones alone and lacks a portion of them. The data show approximately 490,000 clones, around 82% seen once. These sequences were also reported in another study, on human thymus T cells.

The specimen sequenced was thymocytes. Receptor source: a boy under two years old with a congenital heart defect.

The rearrangement joins TRBV7-3 to TRBJ2-6, with 12 positions matching TRBD2. From germline, CDR1 is SGHTA and CDR2 FQGTGA. The junction had 14 bases not matched to a gene; V was cut back by 8 bases and J by 0 bases. CDR3 length: 20 residues. In nucleotides, the CDR3 is TGTGCCAGCGGCGAAGGGACTAGCGGGCCCGGCCGCTCTGGGGCCAACGTCCTGACTTTC. The encoded protein is CASGEGTSGPGRSGANVLTF.

This chain connects TRBV30 to TRBJ2-3; 9 bases agree with TRBD2. V shed 8 bases and J 14 bases; nucleotides not matched to a gene: 11. The CDR3 loop spans 11 amino acids. The germline CDR1 and CDR2 sequences are GTSNPN and SVGIG (reference sequence). CDR3 amino acids: CAGGGGRARYF. CDR3 nucleotide sequence: TGTGCCGGTGGGGGCGGGAGGGCCCGGTATTTT.

The chain recombines TRBV7-8 with TRBJ2-1, with TRBD2 identical over 10 bases. The germline V gene encodes CDR1 SGHVS and CDR2 FQNEAQ. This CDR3 is 19 amino acids long. Germline trimming cut 4 bases from V and 2 bases from J; bases unmatched to any gene: 14. CDR3: CASSSPQRAGGPPYNEQFF. The CDR3, as DNA: TGTGCCAGCAGCTCCCCCCAAAGAGCGGGAGGGCCCCCCTACAATGAGCAGTTCTTC.

The chain uses TRBV5-1 and TRBJ2-2, with D perhaps TRBD2 (6 bases). V lost 6 bases and J 4 bases, leaving 25 bases between the germline ends. The CDR3 runs 18 residues. The V gene's germline CDR1 is SGHRS and CDR2 YFSETQ. CDR3 amino acids: CASTGLENGTLTTGELFF. The CDR3 region has the DNA TGCGCCAGCACCGGCTTGGAAAACGGGACTCTGACCACCGGGGAGCTGTTTTTT.

The chain links TRBV27 to TRBJ2-5; D may be TRBD1 (5 bases). Germline values: CDR1 MNHEY, CDR2 SMNVEV (reference sequence). The ends were cut back, 0 bases at V and 0 bases at J, with 11 bases in the middle. The length of the CDR3 is 16 residues. CDR3 loop: CASSLSGPQYQETQYF. The CDR3 DNA sequence: TGTGCCAGCAGTTTATCGGGGCCCCAGTACCAAGAGACCCAGTACTTC.

Points on this clone: This CDR3 is also generated by other DNA sequences in the sample. This rearrangement joins TRBV27 to TRBJ1-5; unclear D gene. The CDR3 sequence is 13 residues long. Germline loops: CDR1 MNHEY, CDR2 SMNVEV (reference sequence). V was clipped by 0 bases and J by 5 bases, with 5 bases between them. This CDR3 is CASSLSQYQPQHF. Here the CDR3 DNA reads TGTGCCAGCAGTTTATCCCAGTATCAGCCCCAGCATTTT.

The rearrangement joins TRBV27 to TRBJ2-5; perhaps TRBD2 as D (5 bases). With 3 bases removed from V and 5 bases from J, the gap between germline ends came to 10 bases. The germline V gene has CDR1 MNHEY and CDR2 SMNVEV (reference sequence). The CDR3 extends over 13 amino acids. The CDR3 protein is CASSFGSGETQYF. The DNA of the CDR3 is TGTGCCAGCAGTTTCGGGTCGGGGGAGACCCAGTACTTC.

In its sample, this clone was seen once. The chain has TRBV19 and TRBJ2-7; 16 positions agree with TRBD2. Germline trimming cut 6 bases from V and 2 bases from J; bases unmatched to any gene: 1. CDR3 length equals 15 residues. The V gene's germline CDR1 is LNHDA and CDR2 SQIVND (reference sequence). The CDR3 DNA is TGTGCCAGTAGCGGGACTAGCGGGGGGGCCTACGAGCAGTACTTC. Translated: CASSGTSGGAYEQYF.

The chain carries TRBV7-7 and TRBJ2-1; the D gene is possibly TRBD1 (5 bases). CDR3 size: 17 residues. The V end lost 5 bases, the J end lost 8 bases, and 25 bases lay between the germline ends. Germline V gives CDR1 SSHAT, CDR2 FNYEAQ (reference sequence). CDR3 coding DNA: TGTGCCAGCAGCCCCCTACAGGAGAGGTCACGGCACGATGAGCAGTTCTTC. It is translated as CASSPLQERSRHDEQFF.

The chain has TRBV2 and TRBJ2-7; 11 bases are a match to TRBD2. Germline V gene sequence: CDR1 SNHLY, CDR2 FYNNEI. This CDR3 region has 15 residues. Unmatched junction bases numbered 6, after V lost 6 bases and J lost 2 bases. This CDR3 reads CASRPGLADTYEQYF. DNA for the CDR3: TGTGCCAGCAGGCCGGGACTAGCGGATACCTACGAGCAGTACTTC.

The table lists this clone with a count of one. The chain is built from TRBV30 and TRBJ2-2; 8 bases are a match to TRBD2. CDR1 is GTSNPN and CDR2 is SVGIG in the germline V gene (reference sequence). CDR3 length: 16 amino acids. The ends lost 5 bases at V and 0 bases at J; junction bases unmatched: 8. The CDR3 DNA reads TGTGCCTGGTTTATAGCGGGGTACGCGAACACCGGGGAGCTGTTTTTT. This translates into CAWFIAGYANTGELFF.

The chain recombines TRBV11-3 with TRBJ1-2; 9 nucleotides line up with TRBD1. V shed 0 bases and J 6 bases; nucleotides not matched to a gene: 11. Germline assignment: CDR1 SGHNT and CDR2 YENEEA. This CDR3 region has 17 residues. The CDR3 region has the DNA TGTGCCAGCAGCTTAGAGGCGGGGACAGGGATGAAGAATGGCTACACCTTC. Translation gives CASSLEAGTGMKNGYTF.

The J gene is TRBJ2-5, the V gene TRBV7-2; D perhaps matches TRBD1 (5 bases). Trimming took off 1 base at V and 1 base at J, with 13 bases between the two ends. The CDR3 is made up of 16 amino acids. CDR1 is SGHTA, CDR2 FQGNSA, per germline. CDR3 sequence (DNA): TGTGCCAGCAGCTTAGTTCCAGGGAATCCCCAAGAGACCCAGTACTTC. Its protein is CASSLVPGNPQETQYF.

The chain links TRBV5-6 to TRBJ2-7, with 8 positions matching TRBD1. The CDR3 runs 14 residues. Trimming at V came to 4 bases and at J to 7 bases, leaving 10 bases not matched to a gene. Germline V lookup: CDR1 SGHDT, CDR2 YYEEEE. The CDR3 bases are TGTGCCAGCAGCAACCCGGACAGGGCCGGTGAGCAGTACTTC. Translation: CASSNPDRAGEQYF.

This clone was picked up a small number of times. The chain combines TRBV28 with TRBJ2-5; 11 bases match TRBD2. Trimming cost V 0 bases and J 5 bases; bases outside gene matches: 8. CDR1 MDHEN and CDR2 SYDVKM come from the germline V gene. The CDR3 has 17 amino acids. CDR3 DNA: TGTGCCAGCAGTTTATGCGGTAGCGGGAGGGCCGGGGAGACCCAGTACTTC. It is translated as CASSLCGSGRAGETQYF.

V usage is TRBV10-3 and J usage is TRBJ1-2; D unresolved. V lost 6 bases and J 4 bases, leaving 33 bases between the germline ends. The CDR3 is made up of 20 amino acids. Germline values: CDR1 ENHRY, CDR2 SYGVKD. CDR3 sequence: CAISASAGPAPEDTVYGYTF. The CDR3 DNA is TGTGCCATCAGCGCCTCTGCAGGACCGGCCCCGGAGGATACCGTCTATGGCTACACCTTC.

The chain combines TRBV6-5 with TRBJ2-5, with D perhaps matching TRBD2 (6 bases). V lost 6 bases and J 0 bases, leaving 11 bases between the germline ends. Germline V lookup: CDR1 MNHEY, CDR2 SVGAGI. CDR3 length equals 14 residues. The CDR3 region has the DNA TGTGCCAGCAGCGACCGGGACTACCAAGAGACCCAGTACTTC. It specifies CASSDRDYQETQYF.

This sequence joins TRBV5-1 and TRBJ2-7; 8 bases map to TRBD1. The V gene's germline CDR1 is SGHRS and CDR2 YFSETQ. The CDR3 extends over 20 amino acids. The junction had 21 bases not matched to a gene; V was cut back by 0 bases and J by 4 bases. CDR3 loop: CASSLGVQTGEKEWEYEQYF. Written as DNA, the CDR3 is TGCGCCAGCAGCTTGGGGGTTCAGACAGGGGAGAAGGAATGGGAATACGAGCAGTACTTC.

The chain is built from TRBV2 and TRBJ2-1, with D perhaps matching TRBD2 (6 bases). Trimming took 6 bases from V and 8 from J, leaving 20 bases between them. CDR1 and CDR2 (germline): SNHLY, FYNNEI. CDR3 length: 15 residues. The CDR3 region is CASSPNCGMGDEQFF. CDR3 nucleotides: TGTGCCAGCAGCCCCAATTGCGGGATGGGGGATGAGCAGTTCTTC.

CDR3 bases: TGTGCCAGCAGCCGCCGGGACTCCACCTCCTACGAGCAGTACTTC. This codes for CASSRRDSTSYEQYF. V is TRBV6-5 and J is TRBJ2-7; tentative D call: TRBD2 (6 bases). V was pared by 6 bases and J by 0 bases, with 15 bases between. There are 15 residues in the CDR3. Germline V gene sequence: CDR1 MNHEY, CDR2 SVGAGI.

This chain links TRBV4-3 with TRBJ2-2, with D possibly being TRBD1 (6 bases). The CDR3 extends over 17 amino acids. The germline V gene has CDR1 LGHNA and CDR2 YSLEER. The V and J ends lost 3 bases and 3 bases respectively, with 17 bases between them. The CDR3 here is CASSQAPPRQDTGELFF. The CDR3 region has the DNA TGCGCCAGCAGCCAGGCTCCCCCGCGACAGGACACCGGGGAGCTGTTTTTT.

This clone came up a few times. The chain links TRBV29-1 to TRBJ2-7; 8 positions agree with TRBD2. The CDR3 runs to 12 residues. Looked up from germline, CDR1 is SQVTM and CDR2 is ANQGSEA. The trim removed 6 bases at V and 5 bases at J, leaving 6 bases unmatched. The CDR3: CSVGGEDDEQYF. The CDR3 region has the DNA TGCAGCGTCGGGGGGGAAGATGACGAGCAGTACTTC.

The chain carries TRBV9 and TRBJ1-4; D not resolved. Trimming took off 0 bases at V and 4 bases at J, with 10 bases between the two ends. Germline V CDR1 and CDR2: SGDLS, YYNGEE. The CDR3 is 15 amino acids. CDR3 sequence reads: CASSVAMSYNEKLFF. The CDR3 DNA follows: TGTGCCAGCAGCGTAGCTATGTCCTATAATGAAAAACTGTTTTTT. The variable domain in full, completed from reference TRBV9 and TRBJ1-4, reads DSGVTQTPKHLITATGQRVTLRCSPRSGDLSVYWYQQSLDQGLQFLIQYYNGEERAKGNILERFSAQQFPDLHSELNLSSLELGDSALYFCASSVAMSYNEKLFFGSGTQLSVL.

V is TRBV18 and J is TRBJ2-2; possibly TRBD1 for D (5 bases). Trimming stripped 2 bases from V and 5 bases from J, with 9 bases between. This CDR3 is 14 amino acids long. Germline V gives CDR1 KGHSH, CDR2 LQKENI. CDR3 nucleotides: TGTGCCAGCTCACCAAATCACAGGACCGGGGAGCTGTTTTTT. Translation gives CASSPNHRTGELFF. The full variable domain, rest sourced from reference TRBV18 and TRBJ2-2, is NAGVMQNPRHLVRRRGQEARLRCSPMKGHSHVYWYRQLPEEGLKFMVYLQKENIIDESGMPKERFSAEFPKEGPSILRIQQVVRGDSAAYFCASSPNHRTGELFFGEGSRLTVL.

This clone was seen a single time. The chain carries TRBV4-2 and TRBJ2-1; 10 bases are a match to TRBD2. Per the germline V gene, CDR1 is LGHNA and CDR2 is YNFKEQ. This CDR3 contains 18 residues. V dropped 3 bases and J dropped 8; count of bases not matched to a gene: 16. The CDR3 bases are TGTGCCAGCAGCCACCTCTATCTAGCGGGAGTGCCTATGGATGAGCAGTTCTTC. Translating gives CASSHLYLAGVPMDEQFF.

This sequence joins TRBV2 and TRBJ2-6; D not resolved. V was trimmed by 7 bases and J by 0 bases, leaving 13 bases between them. Germline CDR1 reads SNHLY; CDR2 reads FYNNEI. CDR3 length equals 16 residues. CDR3 sequence: CASMSESASGANVLTF. CDR3 DNA: TGTGCCAGCATGTCGGAAAGCGCCTCTGGGGCCAACGTCCTGACTTTC.

CDR3 bases: TGCAGTGCTAGAACAGGGGAGCAGTTCTTC. Amino acids: CSARTGEQFF. The chain employs TRBV20-1 and TRBJ2-1; D might be TRBD1 (6 bases). V lost 2 bases and J lost 10, with 6 bases in between. Per germline, CDR1 DFQATT and CDR2 SNEGSKA (reference sequence). The CDR3 runs 10 residues.

This clone was seen a handful of times. The rearrangement joins TRBV4-3 to TRBJ2-5; 8 bases line up with TRBD1. The length of the CDR3 is 15 residues. The germline V gene encodes CDR1 LGHNA and CDR2 YSLEER. Germline trimming cut 0 bases from V and 3 bases from J; bases unmatched to any gene: 3. CDR3 residues: CASSQEWDRKETQYF. CDR3 DNA sequence: TGCGCCAGCAGCCAAGAATGGGACAGGAAAGAGACCCAGTACTTC.

J is TRBJ1-1 and V is TRBV5-4; D unresolved. Trimming stripped 3 bases from V and 8 bases from J, with 14 bases between. The CDR3 runs 13 residues. Germline V lookup: CDR1 SGHNT, CDR2 YYREEE (reference sequence). In DNA form, the CDR3 reads TGTGCCAGCAGCTCGACGGGTCAACGAGAAGCTTTCTTT. It is translated as CASSSTGQREAFF.

The chain has TRBV5-6 and TRBJ2-7, with 7 bases identical to TRBD1. CDR1 is SGHDT, CDR2 YYEEEE, per germline. The CDR3 is 15 amino acids. The ends lost 4 bases at V and 3 bases at J; junction bases unmatched: 10. CDR3 bases: TGTGCCAGCAGCGCCTGGGACAGCCCCGTCTACGAGCAGTACTTC. The encoded protein is CASSAWDSPVYEQYF.